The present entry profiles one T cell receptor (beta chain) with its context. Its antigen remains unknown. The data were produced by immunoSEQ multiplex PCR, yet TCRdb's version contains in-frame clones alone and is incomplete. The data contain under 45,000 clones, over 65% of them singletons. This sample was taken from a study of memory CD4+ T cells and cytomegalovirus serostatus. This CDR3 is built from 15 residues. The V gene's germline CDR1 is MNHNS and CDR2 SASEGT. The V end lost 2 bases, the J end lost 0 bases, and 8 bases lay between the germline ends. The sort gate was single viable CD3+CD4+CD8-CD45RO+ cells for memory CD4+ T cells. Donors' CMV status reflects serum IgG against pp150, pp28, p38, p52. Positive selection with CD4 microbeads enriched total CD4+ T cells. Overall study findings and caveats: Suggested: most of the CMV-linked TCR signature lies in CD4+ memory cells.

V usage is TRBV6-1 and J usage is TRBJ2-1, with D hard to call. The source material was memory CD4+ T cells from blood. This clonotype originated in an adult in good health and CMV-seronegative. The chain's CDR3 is CASSEFRGSYNEQFF. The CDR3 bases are TGTGCCAGCAGTGAATTTCGCGGCTCCTACAATGAGCAGTTCTTC.